What follows are 27 T cell receptor beta chains derived from one specimen sequenced in a study of breast tumors, draining lymph nodes, adjacent tissues. Samples came from axillary lymph nodes draining the breast cancer. TCRdb processed the multiplex PCR reads anew with MiXCR; each CDR3 protein has one entry. The data hold around 250,000 distinct CDR3 sequences, with roughly a third observed a single time. Sequencing was done on a sample of axillary lymph node tissue. These receptor sequences come from a female donor with breast cancer. Some clones in this sample may be carry-over from other donors' samples.

This clonotype has ten or more counts. The rearrangement joins TRBV2 to TRBJ2-7; 7 bases fit TRBD1. Germline CDR1 and CDR2: SNHLY and FYNNEI. J gave up 9 bases and V 5 bases, and 10 bases lay outside the gene matches. The CDR3 runs 13 residues. This chain's CDR3 is CASSRTGLKVQYF. Here the CDR3 DNA reads TGTGCCAGCAGTAGGACAGGCCTAAAGGTGCAGTACTTC.

This clonotype occurred many times. The gene calls are TRBV20-1 and TRBJ2-1, with 8 positions matching TRBD1. This CDR3 has 13 amino acids. After removal of 5 bases from V and 9 bases from J, the junction contained 9 bases not matched to a gene. CDR1 is DFQATT and CDR2 is SNEGSKA in the germline V gene (reference sequence). CDR3: CSASFFDRGEQFF. CDR3 DNA: TGCAGTGCTTCCTTCTTTGACAGGGGTGAGCAGTTCTTC.

This clonotype was counted between two and nine times. V is TRBV20-1 and J is TRBJ2-2; D might be TRBD2 (5 bases). Germline CDR1 is DFQATT and CDR2 is SNEGSKA (reference sequence). The CDR3 totals 17 residues. The ends were cut back, 0 bases at V and 9 bases at J, with 23 bases in the middle. As DNA, the CDR3 is TGCAGTGCTAGAGATCCTCGCACGACTACCCGCGGCCGGGAGCTGTTTTTT. This encodes CSARDPRTTTRGRELFF.

Comments on this clonotype: One end of the junction does not line up with germline, which may come from a read error. The chain recombines TRBV6-5 with TRBJ2-7; TRBD1 matches 9 bases. The CDR3 is made up of 15 amino acids. Germline V CDR1 and CDR2: MNHEY, SVGAGI. The CDR3: CASSHSDRGGYEQYF. The DNA for the CDR3 is TGTGCCAGCAGTCACTCGGACAGGGGAGGCTACGAGCAGTACTTC.

This clonotype was counted a few times. CDR3 residues: CASSRAGTGLDEQFF. The CDR3 DNA reads TGTGCCAGCAGCCGCGCCGGGACAGGGTTAGATGAGCAGTTCTTC. This chain connects TRBV3-1 to TRBJ2-1, with 9 bases lining up with TRBD1. The CDR3 is 15 residues long. Germline V gene lookup returns CDR1 LGHDT and CDR2 YNNKEL (reference sequence). After removal of 4 bases from V and 8 bases from J, the junction contained 9 bases not matched to a gene.

This clonotype was observed once. The chain combines TRBV6-5 with TRBJ1-1; TRBD1 matches at 7 bases. This CDR3 contains 13 residues. Germline V lookup: CDR1 MNHEY, CDR2 SVGAGI. For the CDR3, the DNA is TGTGCAGGTTGGGGCAGGGGGTCCACTGAAGCTTTCTTT. As protein: CAGWGRGSTEAFF.

This clonotype was observed a few times. The chain uses TRBV20-1 and TRBJ2-4, with a weak D call TRBD2 (5 bases). CDR3 length: 12 residues. Germline CDR1 DFQATT, CDR2 SNEGSKA (reference sequence). With 6 bases removed from V and 8 bases from J, the gap between germline ends came to 14 bases. CDR3 bases: TGCAGTGCCACCACAATGGGAGACATTCAGTACTTC. Translating it yields CSATTMGDIQYF.

There are a few counts of this clonotype. This rearrangement joins TRBV3-1 to TRBJ1-2; D call uncertain. In germline, CDR1 is LGHDT, CDR2 YNNKEL (reference sequence). CDR3 length equals 17 residues. V lost 0 bases and J 5 bases, leaving 19 bases between the germline ends. CDR3 region: CASSQEAEVMGWYGYTF. The CDR3 nucleotides read TGTGCCAGCAGCCAAGAAGCGGAAGTGATGGGTTGGTATGGCTACACCTTC. The entire variable domain, with the rest obtained from reference TRBV3-1 and TRBJ1-2, is as follows: DTAVSQTPKYLVTQMGNDKSIKCEQNLGHDTMYWYKQDSKKFLKIMFSYNNKELIINETVPNRFSPKSPDKAHLNLHINSLELGDSAVYFCASSQEAEVMGWYGYTFGSGTRLTVV.

The J gene is TRBJ1-4, the V gene TRBV7-9; D uncertain. The CDR3 spans 17 residues. Deletions cut 1 base from V and 5 bases from J, with 17 bases between. Germline values: CDR1 SEHNR, CDR2 FQNEAQ (reference sequence). CDR3 residues: CASSLGNARLDNEKLFF. The CDR3, as DNA: TGTGCCAGCAGCTTAGGGAACGCACGACTCGACAATGAAAAACTGTTTTTT. The complete variable domain, with remaining parts taken from reference TRBV7-9 and TRBJ1-4, reads DTGVSQNPRHKITKRGQNVTFRCDPISEHNRLYWYRQTLGQGPEFLTYFQNEAQLEKSRLLSDRFSAERPKGSFSTLEIQRTEQGDSAMYLCASSLGNARLDNEKLFFGSGTQLSVL.

This clonotype appeared many times. The CDR3 DNA follows: TGCGCCAGCAGCTTGGGTTGGGACTATGGCTACACCTTC. Amino acids: CASSLGWDYGYTF. The genes are TRBV5-1 and TRBJ1-2, with D unclear. V shed 0 bases and J shed 3 bases, with 6 bases lying between them. CDR1 and CDR2 (germline): SGHRS, YFSETQ. The CDR3 has 13 amino acids.

The genes are TRBV12-5 and TRBJ1-4; D call uncertain. The end of the DNA is better explained by TRBJ1-1, so the J call may be wrong. The germline V gene encodes CDR1 LGHNT and CDR2 FRNRAP. The CDR3 extends over 13 amino acids. CDR3 sequence: CASAPQMNTEAFF. DNA for the CDR3: TGTGCTAGTGCCCCTCAGATGAACACTGAAGCTTTCTTT.

The chain uses TRBV20-1 and TRBJ2-3, with TRBD2 matching 10 bases. V was clipped by 6 bases and J by 2 bases; unmatched bases: 11. CDR1 is DFQATT, CDR2 SNEGSKA, per germline (reference sequence). The CDR3 consists of 16 residues. As DNA, the CDR3 is TGCAGTGCCCCCGGGACTAGCGCGGGGATCACAGATACGCAGTATTTT. Translating gives CSAPGTSAGITDTQYF.

V gene TRBV19 combines with J gene TRBJ1-5; TRBD1 matches at 11 bases. V gave up 5 bases and J gave up 4 bases; unmatched junction bases: 4. Germline values: CDR1 LNHDA, CDR2 SQIVND (reference sequence). The CDR3 has 15 amino acids. The CDR3 DNA is TGTGCCAGTAGTGAAAGGGACAGGGGGAATCAGCCCCAGCATTTT. It is translated as CASSERDRGNQPQHF.

The J gene is TRBJ2-4, the V gene TRBV20-1, with D perhaps matching TRBD1 (6 bases). CDR3 size: 15 residues. V was clipped by 3 bases and J by 0 bases, with 12 bases between them. Germline V gene lookup returns CDR1 DFQATT and CDR2 SNEGSKA (reference sequence). CDR3 sequence (DNA): TGCAGTGCTAGTGAGGACAGACTAGCCAAAAACATTCAGTACTTC. The encoded protein is CSASEDRLAKNIQYF.

This clonotype was recorded at least ten times. The chain joins TRBV3-1 to TRBJ1-6; perhaps TRBD1 as D (5 bases). The germline gives CDR1 LGHDT, CDR2 YNNKEL (reference sequence). This CDR3 is 15 amino acids long. V lost 2 bases, J lost 3 bases, and 8 bases lay in between. The CDR3 protein is CASSQIDSYNSPLHF. Here the CDR3 DNA reads TGTGCCAGCAGCCAAATAGACAGCTATAATTCACCCCTCCACTTT.

The chain has TRBV19 and TRBJ2-3; TRBD1 agrees at 7 bases. Germline CDR1 reads LNHDA; CDR2 reads SQIVND (reference sequence). V shed 5 bases, J shed 2 bases, and the junction held 7 bases outside the gene matches. The CDR3 extends over 15 amino acids. The CDR3 bases are TGTGCCAGTAGTGGGACCGGGACAGACACAGATACGCAGTATTTT. Residues: CASSGTGTDTDTQYF.

This clonotype has a count of ten or more. A clone one base away is much larger, so this may be a read error. The V and J genes are TRBV20-1 and TRBJ2-6, with a weak D call TRBD1 (5 bases). Per the germline V gene, CDR1 is DFQATT and CDR2 is SNEGSKA (reference sequence). CDR3 length: 14 residues. CDR3 coding DNA: TGCAGTGCTAGGGGCTTAGTTGGGGCCACCGTCCTGACTTTC. Its translation is CSARGLVGATVLTF.

The chain joins TRBV12-3 or TRBV12-4 to TRBJ1-4; no definite D call. V was pared by 6 bases and J by 8 bases, with 7 bases between. The CDR3 length is 11 residues. The CDR3 protein is CASSRGEKLFF. CDR3 sequence (DNA): TGTGCCAGCAGCCGCGGGGAAAAACTGTTTTTT.

This rearrangement joins TRBV20-1 to TRBJ2-2; TRBD2 matches 13 bases. V lost 5 bases and J lost 7; bases outside the gene matches: 7. Germline loops: CDR1 DFQATT, CDR2 SNEGSKA (reference sequence). This CDR3 comprises 15 residues. The CDR3 nucleotides read TGCAGTGCTGAACTAGCGGGGGGGCAGGTCGGGGAGCTGTTTTTT. Translating it yields CSAELAGGQVGELFF.

Ten or more counts support this clonotype. The rearrangement links TRBV4-1 to TRBJ2-7; D assignment may be TRBD1 or TRBD2 (5 bases each). V was shortened by 2 bases and J by 6 bases, with 17 bases between the two germline ends. The CDR3 covers 15 residues. In germline, CDR1 is MGHRA, CDR2 YSYEKL. CDR3 region: CASSQPGRMPPEQYF. The CDR3 nucleotides are TGCGCCAGCAGCCAACCGGGACGGATGCCGCCCGAGCAGTACTTC.

This clonotype was seen a few times. The V and J genes are TRBV28 and TRBJ1-3; D not certain. The germline gives CDR1 MDHEN, CDR2 SYDVKM. This CDR3 comprises 14 residues. Trimming took off 3 bases at V and 0 bases at J, with 6 bases between the two ends. Here the CDR3 reads CASSLRYSGNTIYF. The DNA of the CDR3 is TGTGCCAGCAGTTTGCGGTACTCTGGAAACACCATATATTTT.

The sample holds many counts of this clonotype. CDR3 residues: CASSIRGDSQETQYF. The CDR3 DNA reads TGTGCCAGCTCCATAAGAGGGGACTCCCAAGAGACCCAGTACTTC. The chain recombines TRBV6-2 or TRBV6-3 with TRBJ2-5; D perhaps matches TRBD2 (6 bases). CDR1 is MNHEY, CDR2 SVGEGT, per germline. The CDR3 contains 15 residues. V was pared by 8 bases and J by 1 base, with 17 bases between.

This clonotype showed up many times. The V gene is TRBV20-1, the J gene TRBJ1-2; D unresolved. The germline V gene encodes CDR1 DFQATT and CDR2 SNEGSKA (reference sequence). Trimming pared 0 bases from V and 2 bases from J, leaving 10 bases between. This CDR3 spans 14 amino acids. As DNA, the CDR3 is TGCAGTGCTAGAGATATCGGCCGAAACTATGGCTACACCTTC. Amino acid sequence: CSARDIGRNYGYTF.

The sample holds a few counts of this clonotype. Just one base apart from a much larger clone, this may be a read error. CDR3 sequence reads: CVSSLGRLGEQFF. In nucleotides, the CDR3 is TGCGTCAGCAGCTTGGGACGTCTTGGTGAGCAGTTCTTC. The J gene is TRBJ2-1, the V gene TRBV5-1; perhaps D is TRBD1 or TRBD2 (5 bases each). Germline CDR1 reads SGHRS; CDR2 reads YFSETQ. There are 13 residues in the CDR3.

The chain joins TRBV7-2 to TRBJ2-5, with 7 bases aligning to TRBD1. Near its end, the DNA agrees better with TRBJ2-7, so the J call may be wrong. The CDR3 is made up of 19 amino acids. Germline CDR1 reads SGHTA; CDR2 reads FQGNSA. For the CDR3, the DNA is TGTGCCAGCAGCTTGTACCGACAGGGTAGAGGTCTGCCCTCCTACGAGCAGTACTTC. Its translation: CASSLYRQGRGLPSYEQYF.

In its sample, this clonotype was seen many times. This rearrangement joins TRBV6-1 to TRBJ2-6, with 12 nucleotides matching TRBD1. CDR1 and CDR2 (germline): MNHNS, SASEGT. The trim removed 5 bases at V and 4 bases at J, leaving 6 bases unmatched. The CDR3 has 17 amino acids. CDR3 residues: CASSPGQGAVGANVLTF. Here the CDR3 DNA reads TGTGCCAGCAGTCCGGGACAGGGGGCGGTGGGGGCCAACGTCCTGACTTTC.

This clonotype has ten or more counts. The rearrangement joins TRBV12-3 or TRBV12-4 to TRBJ2-2, with a tentative D call TRBD1 (5 bases). The CDR3 spans 15 residues. Trimming stripped 1 base from V and 7 bases from J, with 13 bases between. CDR3 protein: CASSLGGGIGGELFF. CDR3 sequence (DNA): TGTGCCAGCAGTTTAGGGGGCGGAATAGGCGGGGAGCTGTTTTTT.